The 20 T cell receptor beta chains below were found in one sample sequenced in a study of regulatory T cells in long-lasting Graves disease. Libraries of TCR beta came from iRepertoire HTBI primers plus Arm-PCR of CDR3 regions. TCRdb re-analysed the multiplex PCR reads in MiXCR, keeping a single row per CDR3 protein. Seen here are around 450,000 distinct CDR3 sequences, 15% to 20% observed once, and the top ten hold 12%. Time point described: newly diagnosed GD, antithyroid drugs for less than 3 months. With RNA extracted from PBMCs as input, the TCR library was made. The same data also contributed to another study, on T cells in Graves' hyperthyroidism and ophthalmopathy.

Material: peripheral blood mononuclear cells (PBMCs), obtained at new diagnosis, from a patient treated with antithyroid drugs. These receptors were taken from a man aged 35 to 55 with Graves disease.

In its sample, this clonotype was seen many times. The chain employs TRBV2 and TRBJ1-1; D gene ambiguous. Trimming cost V 4 bases and J 10 bases, with 13 bases left between them. The germline V gene has CDR1 SNHLY and CDR2 FYNNEI. The CDR3 has 12 residues. Written as DNA, the CDR3 is TGTGCCAGCAGTGGAACAGTGTCGGCAGCTTTCTTT. This sequence encodes CASSGTVSAAFF.

This clonotype was found many times. The chain carries TRBV9 and TRBJ2-7; TRBD2 agrees at 13 bases. Looked up from germline, CDR1 is SGDLS and CDR2 is YYNGEE. The V segment lost 4 bases and the J segment 2 bases; nucleotides outside the gene matches: 6. The CDR3 contains 16 residues. CDR3 sequence (DNA): TGTGCCAGCAGCCCGGGGGGGACTAGCGGGGCCTACGAGCAGTACTTC. Encoded protein: CASSPGGTSGAYEQYF. The full variable domain, with the rest looked up from reference TRBV9 and TRBJ2-7, is DSGVTQTPKHLITATGQRVTLRCSPRSGDLSVYWYQQSLDQGLQFLIQYYNGEERAKGNILERFSAQQFPDLHSELNLSSLELGDSALYFCASSPGGTSGAYEQYFGPGTRLTVT.

J is TRBJ2-1 and V is TRBV11-2, with 11 bases identical to TRBD2. Germline V gene data show CDR1 as SGHAT and CDR2 as FQNNGV. The trim removed 2 bases at V and 8 bases at J, leaving 11 bases unmatched. The CDR3 covers 17 residues. CDR3 amino acids: CASSLRLAGGPIDEQFF. In DNA form, the CDR3 reads TGTGCCAGCAGCTTACGGTTAGCGGGAGGGCCCATTGATGAGCAGTTCTTC.

The V gene is TRBV10-3, the J gene TRBJ2-7, with D unresolved. There are 12 residues in the CDR3. Germline assignment: CDR1 ENHRY and CDR2 SYGVKD. V lost 7 bases and J lost 0, with 7 bases in between. The CDR3 sequence is CAIMGDSYEQYF. The CDR3 DNA follows: TGTGCCATCATGGGTGACTCCTACGAGCAGTACTTC.

The chain uses TRBV7-3 and TRBJ1-6, with 7 nucleotides matching TRBD1. Germline CDR1 and CDR2: SGHTA and FQGTGA. Trimming took 5 bases from V and 8 from J; bases not matched to a gene: 9. This CDR3 is 15 amino acids long. The CDR3 sequence: CASSTGQEPDSPLHF. The CDR3, as DNA: TGTGCCAGCAGCACTGGACAGGAGCCTGATTCACCCCTCCACTTT.

The chain recombines TRBV6-2 or TRBV6-3 with TRBJ2-3, with D perhaps TRBD2 (6 bases). The V and J ends lost 2 bases and 6 bases respectively, with 9 bases between them. This CDR3 contains 13 residues. Germline V gene data show CDR1 as MNHEY and CDR2 as SVGEGT. The CDR3 reads CASSYGGSDTQYF. CDR3 DNA: TGTGCCAGCAGTTACGGGGGGAGCGATACGCAGTATTTT.

This clonotype was observed at least ten times. V and J are TRBV12-3 or TRBV12-4 and TRBJ1-1, with D unresolved. The CDR3 is 13 residues long. The CDR3 DNA sequence: TGTGCTACCCAATCGGGGATGAACACTGAAGCTTTCTTT. Translating it yields CATQSGMNTEAFF.

As DNA, the CDR3 is TGTGCCAGTAGGTCCGGGACAGGGGCAGGAGTTGAGCAGTTCTTC. Amino acid sequence: CASRSGTGAGVEQFF. The chain has TRBV19 and TRBJ2-1; 10 positions match TRBD1. This CDR3 has 15 amino acids. V dropped 6 bases and J dropped 9; count of bases not matched to a gene: 11. The V gene's germline CDR1 is LNHDA and CDR2 SQIVND (reference sequence). Complete variable domain (other parts from reference TRBV19 and TRBJ2-1): DGGITQSPKYLFRKEGQNVTLSCEQNLNHDAMYWYRQDPGQGLRLIYYSQIVNDFQKGDIAEGYSVSREKKESFPLTVTSAQKNPTAFYLCASRSGTGAGVEQFFGPGTRLTVL.

This clonotype was seen only a few times. The V and J genes are TRBV30 and TRBJ2-7; tentatively, D is TRBD2 (6 bases). Germline V gene lookup returns CDR1 GTSNPN and CDR2 SVGIG (reference sequence). The germline V and J ends were trimmed by 0 bases and 2 bases, with 17 bases remaining between them. The CDR3 is 16 residues long. For the CDR3, the DNA is TGTGCCTGGAGTGTAGGGTCCGGCGGGGTTACCTACGAGCAGTACTTC. It yields the protein CAWSVGSGGVTYEQYF.

This clonotype was observed at least ten times. The J gene is TRBJ2-3, the V gene TRBV29-1; possibly TRBD1 for D (8 bases). Per germline, CDR1 SQVTM and CDR2 ANQGSEA. CDR3 length: 14 residues. Trimming pared 5 bases from V and 5 bases from J, leaving 17 bases between. CDR3: CSVPRGGTGDTQYF. As DNA, the CDR3 is TGCAGCGTTCCCCGGGGAGGGACAGGAGATACGCAGTATTTT.

This clonotype is categorized as medium-sized. This rearrangement joins TRBV3-1 to TRBJ1-1, with 8 bases identical to TRBD1. Germline V gives CDR1 LGHDT, CDR2 YNNKEL (reference sequence). V lost 4 bases and J lost 8; bases outside the gene matches: 9. The CDR3 spans 14 residues. The chain's CDR3 is CASSPPKTGAEAFF. The CDR3 nucleotides read TGTGCCAGCAGCCCACCCAAGACAGGGGCGGAAGCTTTCTTT.

This clonotype was detected ten times or more. V and J are TRBV11-2 and TRBJ2-5; the match to TRBD1 covers 8 bases. Trimming removed 7 bases from V and 4 bases from J; junction bases left unmatched: 11. Germline V gives CDR1 SGHAT, CDR2 FQNNGV. The CDR3 sequence is 15 residues long. The CDR3 DNA sequence: TGTGCCAGCAACCGCGGGACAGGTTATCGAGAGACCCAGTACTTC. This translates into CASNRGTGYRETQYF. The whole variable domain, remainder taken from reference TRBV11-2 and TRBJ2-5, is EAGVAQSPRYKIIEKRQSVAFWCNPISGHATLYWYQQILGQGPKLLIQFQNNGVVDDSQLPKDRFSAERLKGVDSTLKIQPAKLEDSAVYLCASNRGTGYRETQYFGPGTRLLVL.

This clonotype has ten or more counts. This sequence joins TRBV19 and TRBJ2-1; weak D call: TRBD2 (5 bases). Trimming cost V 3 bases and J 2 bases, with 11 bases left between them. Looked up from germline, CDR1 is LNHDA and CDR2 is SQIVND (reference sequence). CDR3 length: 15 residues. The CDR3 loop reads CASSMGAYTYNEQFF. The CDR3 region has the DNA TGTGCCAGTAGTATGGGAGCGTACACCTACAATGAGCAGTTCTTC.

Ten or more counts support this clonotype. This chain uses TRBV18 with TRBJ2-5, with 10 bases matching TRBD1. The CDR3 has 13 residues. The V gene's germline CDR1 is KGHSH and CDR2 LQKENI. Unmatched junction bases numbered 4, after V lost 7 bases and J lost 5 bases. The CDR3 loop is CASLPGQGETQYF. As DNA, the CDR3 is TGTGCCAGCTTACCGGGACAGGGGGAGACCCAGTACTTC.

The rearrangement uses TRBV28 and TRBJ1-1; D unresolved. Germline V CDR1 and CDR2: MDHEN, SYDVKM. This CDR3 comprises 15 residues. The ends were cut back, 3 bases at V and 0 bases at J, with 11 bases in the middle. This CDR3 reads CASSLPAALNTEAFF. The CDR3 bases are TGTGCCAGCAGTTTGCCTGCAGCCTTGAACACTGAAGCTTTCTTT.

On this clonotype itself: A much larger clone differs from this one at a single base, so this may be a read error. V and J are TRBV7-2 and TRBJ2-1; D not resolved. The CDR3 is 17 amino acids. The germline gives CDR1 SGHTA, CDR2 FQGNSA. CDR3 DNA: TGTGCCGGCAGCTTAGTCCGGCAGAATCTACATCGGGTCTATCAGTTCTTC. Translated, it gives CAGSLVRQNLHRVYQFF.

Only a few counts were recorded for this clonotype. The chain couples TRBV9 to TRBJ2-7, with 7 nucleotides matching TRBD2. Trimming took 0 bases from V and 5 from J; bases not matched to a gene: 5. CDR3 length equals 14 residues. In germline, CDR1 is SGDLS, CDR2 YYNGEE. The CDR3 DNA follows: TGTGCCAGCAGCGTAGGGGGGGGACGGGACGAGCAGTACTTC. The encoded protein is CASSVGGGRDEQYF.

There are many counts of this clonotype. This chain connects TRBV28 to TRBJ2-1, with TRBD1 matching over 9 bases. V dropped 6 bases and J dropped 7; count of bases not matched to a gene: 13. CDR3 length: 16 amino acids. Germline CDR1 MDHEN, CDR2 SYDVKM. DNA for the CDR3: TGTGCCAGCAGGGACTCCGGGACAGGGAATACGAATGAGCAGTTCTTC. Translated: CASRDSGTGNTNEQFF.

At least ten counts were recorded for this clonotype. The chain is built from TRBV3-1 and TRBJ2-7; D uncertain. The V and J ends lost 1 base and 0 bases respectively, with 7 bases between them. CDR3 length: 14 amino acids. The germline gives CDR1 LGHDT, CDR2 YNNKEL (reference sequence). CDR3 coding DNA: TGTGCCAGCAGCCAAGTTAGCTTCTCCTACGAGCAGTACTTC. This translates into CASSQVSFSYEQYF.

This clonotype was detected ten times or more. This chain joins TRBV6-5 and TRBJ2-6, with D maybe TRBD1 (6 bases). The CDR3 sequence is 16 residues long. V was cut by 0 bases and J by 6 bases, with 12 bases left in between. Germline V lookup: CDR1 MNHEY, CDR2 SVGAGI. For the CDR3, the DNA is TGTGCCAGCAGTTACTCGTTTGGGGACAAGGCCAACGTCCTGACTTTC. Translating it yields CASSYSFGDKANVLTF.